The clone carrying this T cell receptor (beta chain) was detected a few times. The length of the CDR3 is 16 residues. The germline V and J ends were trimmed by 5 bases and 6 bases, with 22 bases remaining between them. Germline CDR1 MNHNY, CDR2 SVGAGI (reference sequence). Adult Caucasians living in Nashville, Tennessee made up all of the donors. The source of the sample is a study of shared clonotypes between healthy human individuals. Each subset's genomic DNA was shared equally among a number of immunoSEQ plates. The protocol was immunoSEQ multiplex PCR, while the TCRdb copy is restricted to in-frame clones and leaves out a portion. The table records roughly 720,000 clones, less than 95% of them present only once.

The sequencing input was memory CD8+ T cells from PBMCs. Documented subset: CD45RO+ cells pooled with CCR7-negative TemRA cells. This TCR came from a man aged 18 to 30 in good health. Some clones in this sample may be carry-over from other donors' samples. The V gene is TRBV6-6, the J gene TRBJ1-2, with a tentative D call TRBD1 (6 bases). DNA for the CDR3: TGTGCCAGCAGTCACCGGGGGCAGGTCCTGGTTGATGGCTACACCTTC. It encodes CASSHRGQVLVDGYTF.